These 15 T cell receptor beta chains were sequenced from one sample in a study of shared clonotypes between healthy human individuals. The assay was immunoSEQ multiplex PCR, and TCRdb's table has in-frame clones only and misses some. The repertoire holds about 2.4 million clones, with approximately 94% as singletons. Material for sequencing was naive CD4+ T cells sorted from blood. Subset meaning: CD45RA+ positively selected. These receptors were obtained from a man between 18 and 29 years old in good health.

The rearrangement uses TRBV4-1 and TRBJ2-1, with 8 bases lining up with TRBD2. Trimming cost V 1 base and J 2 bases; bases outside gene matches: 4. Germline lookup yields CDR1 MGHRA and CDR2 YSYEKL. This CDR3 spans 16 amino acids. CDR3 DNA sequence: TGCGCCAGCAGCCAAGGGGGACTAGTAACCTACAATGAGCAGTTCTTC. Amino acids: CASSQGGLVTYNEQFF.

The chain is built from TRBV6-5 and TRBJ2-5, with 8 bases fitting TRBD1. The CDR3 length is 14 residues. Germline V lookup: CDR1 MNHEY, CDR2 SVGAGI. Trimming cost V 7 bases and J 7 bases; bases outside gene matches: 11. The DNA of the CDR3 is TGTGCCAGCATGCAGCAGGGGGCCTCGGGGACCCAGTACTTC. Its translation is CASMQQGASGTQYF.

In regard to this clone: Its ends do not fully match the called genes, so a read error is possible. The rearrangement joins TRBV4-2 to TRBJ2-3, with 11 nucleotides matching TRBD2. CDR3 length: 16 amino acids. Germline V gene lookup returns CDR1 LGHNA and CDR2 YNFKEQ. The CDR3 reads CASSPQGLAGTGTQYF. Written as DNA, the CDR3 is TGTGCCAGCAGCCCGCAAGGACTAGCGGGCACAGGTACGCAGTATTTT.

A remark on this clone: This sample also contains other DNA sequences that code for the same CDR3. The chain recombines TRBV29-1 with TRBJ1-2, with TRBD1 as a possible D gene (6 bases). CDR1 and CDR2 (germline): SQVTM, ANQGSEA. V was trimmed by 3 bases and J by 8 bases, leaving 7 bases between them. CDR3 length equals 10 residues. In DNA form, the CDR3 reads TGCAGCGTTGACAGGGGCGGCTACACCTTC. Residues: CSVDRGGYTF.

The chain uses TRBV2 and TRBJ2-2; D ambiguous. The length of the CDR3 is 15 residues. V lost 3 bases, J lost 0 bases, and 8 bases lay in between. CDR1 and CDR2 (germline): SNHLY, FYNNEI. This CDR3 is CASSEHSTNTGELFF. CDR3 sequence (DNA): TGTGCCAGCAGTGAGCACAGCACGAACACCGGGGAGCTGTTTTTT.

The gene calls are TRBV28 and TRBJ1-5; TRBD1 agrees at 7 bases. The CDR3 sequence is 15 residues long. Germline V gives CDR1 MDHEN, CDR2 SYDVKM. Unmatched junction bases numbered 8, after V lost 5 bases and J lost 4 bases. The CDR3 coding sequence is TGTGCCAGCAGTAACAGGGGCCAGGGGAATCAGCCCCAGCATTTT. Translating gives CASSNRGQGNQPQHF.

CDR3 residues: CASSLVSAGYNEQFF. For the CDR3, the DNA is TGTGCCAGCAGTTTAGTGAGCGCAGGATACAATGAGCAGTTCTTC. The chain carries TRBV28 and TRBJ2-1; D is unclear. V was cut by 2 bases and J by 4 bases, with 12 bases left in between. Germline assignment: CDR1 MDHEN and CDR2 SYDVKM. CDR3 length: 15 amino acids.

The table lists this clone with a few counts. Within the sample, other DNA sequences also encode this same CDR3. CDR3 bases: TGTGCCAGCAGCTTAGGGGAGGGGAGCAATCAGCCCCAGCATTTT. Protein sequence: CASSLGEGSNQPQHF. V is TRBV7-9 and J is TRBJ1-5, with D perhaps matching TRBD1 (5 bases). The CDR3 contains 15 residues. Germline V gives CDR1 SEHNR, CDR2 FQNEAQ (reference sequence). Trimming took 1 base from V and 1 from J, leaving 8 bases between them. Supplemented by reference TRBV7-9 and TRBJ1-5, the full variable domain reads DTGVSQNPRHKITKRGQNVTFRCDPISEHNRLYWYRQTLGQGPEFLTYFQNEAQLEKSRLLSDRFSAERPKGSFSTLEIQRTEQGDSAMYLCASSLGEGSNQPQHFGDGTRLSIL.

The rearrangement joins TRBV19 to TRBJ2-5, with 11 bases fitting TRBD2. The J segment lost 5 bases and the V segment lost 9 bases, leaving 11 bases of the junction unmatched. This CDR3 spans 15 amino acids. The germline V gene encodes CDR1 LNHDA and CDR2 SQIVND (reference sequence). The CDR3 sequence is CASTTTSGSRETQYF. CDR3 nucleotides: TGTGCCAGCACAACTACTAGCGGGAGTCGGGAGACCCAGTACTTC.

For this clone: This sample includes further DNA sequences coding for the same CDR3. This chain joins TRBV6-5 and TRBJ2-2; TRBD2 is a possible D gene (6 bases). Germline assignment: CDR1 MNHEY and CDR2 SVGAGI. Trimming stripped 2 bases from V and 7 bases from J, with 8 bases between. The CDR3 extends over 13 amino acids. CDR3 DNA: TGTGCCAGCAGTTACCGGGGGATCGGGGAGCTGTTTTTT. Its translation is CASSYRGIGELFF.

This clone has a handful of counts. This chain joins TRBV28 and TRBJ2-2, with D uncertain. This CDR3 is built from 13 residues. Trimming left V 10 bases short and J 2 bases short, with 11 bases between. CDR1 is MDHEN and CDR2 is SYDVKM in the germline V gene. The CDR3 reads CATLSTNTGELFF. CDR3 DNA sequence: TGTGCCACCCTCTCGACTAACACCGGGGAGCTGTTTTTT. Based on the CDR3 plus reference TRBV28 and TRBJ2-2, the full variable domain is DVKVTQSSRYLVKRTGEKVFLECVQDMDHENMFWYRQDPGLGLRLIYFSYDVKMKEKGDIPEGYSVSREKKERFSLILESASTNQTSMYLCATLSTNTGELFFGEGSRLTVL.

A note on this clone: Other DNA sequences in the sample encode the same CDR3. The chain links TRBV2 to TRBJ1-1; D not certain. Between the trimmed V and J ends, which lost 2 bases and 0 bases, there was a span of 4 bases. The germline gives CDR1 SNHLY, CDR2 FYNNEI. This CDR3 spans 13 amino acids. CDR3 DNA sequence: TGTGCCAGCAGTGAACAGCTGAACACTGAAGCTTTCTTT. Translating it yields CASSEQLNTEAFF.

Note on this clone: Other DNA sequences in this specimen translate into the identical CDR3. This chain links TRBV6-5 with TRBJ2-1, with a weak D call TRBD2 (7 bases). The CDR3 contains 15 residues. Per germline, CDR1 MNHEY and CDR2 SVGAGI. V was cut by 0 bases and J by 7 bases, with 13 bases left in between. The DNA of the CDR3 is TGTGCCAGCAGTTACTCCCGGGGGGCAAGGAATGAGCAGTTCTTC. It encodes CASSYSRGARNEQFF.

CDR3 loop: CASSLDSVDPYNEQFF. The CDR3 region has the DNA TGTGCCAGCAGCTTAGATTCGGTTGACCCCTACAATGAGCAGTTCTTC. This chain links TRBV11-2 with TRBJ2-1, with D uncertain. CDR1 SGHAT and CDR2 FQNNGV come from the germline V gene. The CDR3 runs 16 residues. V lost 0 bases, J lost 2 bases, and 11 bases lay in between.

This clone was observed a few times. The CDR3 loop is CASTTQPMNTEAFF. Here the CDR3 DNA reads TGTGCCAGCACCACCCAGCCCATGAACACTGAAGCTTTCTTT. This sequence joins TRBV6-1 and TRBJ1-1; D not certain. V dropped 7 bases and J dropped 0 bases, with 12 bases sitting between them. The CDR3 is made up of 14 amino acids. Germline V CDR1 and CDR2: MNHNS, SASEGT.